This TCR beta chain was sequenced during a study of T cells after yellow fever vaccination. Germline assignment: CDR1 DFQATT and CDR2 SNEGSKA (reference sequence). The CDR3 covers 14 residues. The V segment lost 2 bases and the J segment 4 bases; nucleotides outside the gene matches: 6. In TCRdb, the 5' RACE reads were re-called with MiXCR into one record per CDR3 protein. The sample lists about 58,000 distinct CDR3 sequences, roughly 6.9% occurring once. This clonotype was detected many times. This clonotype originated in a man aged 18 to 29 who received the YFV17D yellow fever vaccine. The sample consisted of CD8+ T cells sorted from PBMCs, taken on the day of the first yellow fever vaccination. The chain has TRBV20-1 and TRBJ2-5, with TRBD1 matching over 8 bases. CDR3 nucleotides: TGCAGTGCTAGACAGGGGGCGGAGGGAGAGACCCAGTACTTC. It codes for CSARQGAEGETQYF.